This TCR beta chain emerged from a study of early T cells in non-severe SARS-CoV-2 infection. In the study overall: The study sequenced bulk RNA from unsorted whole blood, with chains unpaired.

This clonotype was seen only a few times. The antigen is unknown. In the library, individual cDNA molecules carried attached unique molecular identifiers. TCRdb re-called the 5' RACE reads through MiXCR, storing one row per CDR3 protein. The sample shows over 45,000 distinct CDR3 sequences, about 10% of them seen only once. Study outcomes and limitations: Matching results from VDJdb favored anti-spike CD8 responses, leaving private and CD4 specificities undetected.

Sequences were obtained from whole blood. This TCR came from an adult who was a healthcare worker with PCR-confirmed SARS-CoV-2 infection or an uninfected control (not recorded which).

The CDR3 DNA is TGTGCCAGTCAAACCGGAGTAGCGGGCCACAATGAGCAGTTCTTC. Translation: CASQTGVAGHNEQFF. The chain employs TRBV11-2 and TRBJ2-1; 7 nucleotides line up with TRBD2. CDR3 size: 15 residues. From germline, CDR1 is SGHAT and CDR2 FQNNGV. The J segment lost 5 bases and the V segment lost 9 bases, leaving 13 bases of the junction unmatched.